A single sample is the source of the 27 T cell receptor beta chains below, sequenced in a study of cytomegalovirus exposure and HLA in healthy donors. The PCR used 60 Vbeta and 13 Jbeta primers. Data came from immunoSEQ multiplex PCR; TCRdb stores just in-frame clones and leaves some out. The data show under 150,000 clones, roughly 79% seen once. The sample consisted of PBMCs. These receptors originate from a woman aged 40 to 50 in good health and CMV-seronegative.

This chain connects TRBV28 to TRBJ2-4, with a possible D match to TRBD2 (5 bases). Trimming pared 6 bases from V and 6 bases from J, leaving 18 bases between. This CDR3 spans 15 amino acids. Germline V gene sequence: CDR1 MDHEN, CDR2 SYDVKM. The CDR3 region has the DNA TGTGCCAGCAGCCTCCCGGCCGATGGAGGAAACATTCAGTACTTC. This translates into CASSLPADGGNIQYF.

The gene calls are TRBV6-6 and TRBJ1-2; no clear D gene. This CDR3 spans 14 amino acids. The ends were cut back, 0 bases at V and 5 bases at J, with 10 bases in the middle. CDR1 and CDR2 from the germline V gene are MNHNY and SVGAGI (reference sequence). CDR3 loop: CASSYSRDLYGYTF. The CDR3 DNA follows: TGTGCCAGCAGTTACTCGAGAGATCTTTATGGCTACACCTTC.

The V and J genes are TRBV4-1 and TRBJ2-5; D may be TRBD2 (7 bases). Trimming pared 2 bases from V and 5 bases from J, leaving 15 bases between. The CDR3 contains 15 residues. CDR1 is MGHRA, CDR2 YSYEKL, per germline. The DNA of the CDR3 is TGCGCCAGCAGCCAATGGGGGGGCTCAGGGGAGACCCAGTACTTC. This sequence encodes CASSQWGGSGETQYF.

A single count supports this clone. CDR3 in DNA: TGTGCCAGCAGCCTCCGAGTTTGGGGGGACTACCAAGAGACCCAGTACTTC. Protein: CASSLRVWGDYQETQYF. This chain joins TRBV13 and TRBJ2-5; D is perhaps TRBD2 (6 bases). The CDR3 covers 17 residues. Per the germline V gene, CDR1 is PRHDT and CDR2 is FYEKMQ (reference sequence). Deletions cut 5 bases from V and 0 bases from J, with 19 bases between.

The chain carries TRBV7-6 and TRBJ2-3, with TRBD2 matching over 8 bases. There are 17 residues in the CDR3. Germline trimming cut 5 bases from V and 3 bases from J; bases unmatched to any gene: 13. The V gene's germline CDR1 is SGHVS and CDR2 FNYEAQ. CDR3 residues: CASSTRAGLGVTDTQYF. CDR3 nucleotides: TGTGCCAGCAGCACACGAGCGGGACTAGGAGTGACAGATACGCAGTATTTT.

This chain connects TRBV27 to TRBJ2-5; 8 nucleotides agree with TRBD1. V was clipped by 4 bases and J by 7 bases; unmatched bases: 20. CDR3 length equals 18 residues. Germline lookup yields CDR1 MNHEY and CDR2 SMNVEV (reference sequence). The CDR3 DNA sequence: TGTGCCAGCAGTTCGGGTCCCGGGACAGGTTCCCCGGTTGGGACCCAGTACTTC. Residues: CASSSGPGTGSPVGTQYF.

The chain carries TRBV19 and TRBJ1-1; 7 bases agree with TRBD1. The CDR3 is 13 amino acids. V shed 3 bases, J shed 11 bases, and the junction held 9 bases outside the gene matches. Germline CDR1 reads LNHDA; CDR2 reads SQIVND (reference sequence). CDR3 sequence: CASSMGRQGSAFF. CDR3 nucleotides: TGTGCCAGTAGTATGGGGAGACAGGGATCTGCTTTCTTT. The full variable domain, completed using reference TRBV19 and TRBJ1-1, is DGGITQSPKYLFRKEGQNVTLSCEQNLNHDAMYWYRQDPGQGLRLIYYSQIVNDFQKGDIAEGYSVSREKKESFPLTVTSAQKNPTAFYLCASSMGRQGSAFFGQGTRLTVV.

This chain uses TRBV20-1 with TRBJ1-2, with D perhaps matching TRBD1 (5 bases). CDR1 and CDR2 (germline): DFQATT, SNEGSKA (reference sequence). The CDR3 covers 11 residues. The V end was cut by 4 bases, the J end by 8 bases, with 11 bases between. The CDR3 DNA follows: TGCAGTGCTACCCAGGGTCCCGGCTACACCTTC. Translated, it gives CSATQGPGYTF.

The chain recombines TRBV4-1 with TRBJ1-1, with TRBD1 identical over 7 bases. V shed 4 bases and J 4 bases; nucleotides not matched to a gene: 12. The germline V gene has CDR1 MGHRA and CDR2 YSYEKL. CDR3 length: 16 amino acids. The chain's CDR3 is CASSRLTGAIGTEAFF. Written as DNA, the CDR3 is TGCGCCAGCAGCCGACTAACAGGGGCCATAGGCACTGAAGCTTTCTTT.

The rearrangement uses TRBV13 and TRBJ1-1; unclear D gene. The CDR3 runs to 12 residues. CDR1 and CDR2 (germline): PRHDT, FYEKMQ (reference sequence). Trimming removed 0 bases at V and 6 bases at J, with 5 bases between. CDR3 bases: TGTGCCAGCAGCTTAGGCCGTTCTGAAGCTTTCTTT. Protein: CASSLGRSEAFF. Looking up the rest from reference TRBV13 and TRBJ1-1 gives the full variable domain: AAGVIQSPRHLIKEKRETATLKCYPIPRHDTVYWYQQGPGQDPQFLISFYEKMQSDKGSIPDRFSAQQFSDYHSELNMSSLELGDSALYFCASSLGRSEAFFGQGTRLTVV.

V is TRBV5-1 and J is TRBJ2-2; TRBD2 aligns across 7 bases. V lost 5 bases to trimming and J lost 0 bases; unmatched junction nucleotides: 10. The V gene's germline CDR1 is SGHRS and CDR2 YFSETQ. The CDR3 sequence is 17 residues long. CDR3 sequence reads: CASSPPTGGSNTGELFF. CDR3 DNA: TGCGCCAGCAGTCCACCAACCGGGGGGTCGAACACCGGGGAGCTGTTTTTT.

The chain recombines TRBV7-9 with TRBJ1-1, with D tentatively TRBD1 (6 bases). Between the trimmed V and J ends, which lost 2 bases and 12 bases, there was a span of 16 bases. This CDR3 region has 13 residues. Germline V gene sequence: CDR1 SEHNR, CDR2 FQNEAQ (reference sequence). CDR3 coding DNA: TGTGCCAGCAGCTTACCGGCAGGGGCCCTCCCTTTCTTT. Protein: CASSLPAGALPFF.

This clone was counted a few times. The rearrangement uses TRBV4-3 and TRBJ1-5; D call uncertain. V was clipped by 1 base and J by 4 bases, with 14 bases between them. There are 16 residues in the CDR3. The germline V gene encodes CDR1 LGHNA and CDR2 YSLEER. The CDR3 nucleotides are TGCGCCAGCAGCCAAGCTTTGGACTATTCTAATCAGCCCCAGCATTTT. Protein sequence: CASSQALDYSNQPQHF.

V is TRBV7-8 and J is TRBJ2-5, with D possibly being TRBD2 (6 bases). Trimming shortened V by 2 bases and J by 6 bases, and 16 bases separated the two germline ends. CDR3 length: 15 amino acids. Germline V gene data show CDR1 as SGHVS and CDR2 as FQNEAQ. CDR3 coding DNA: TGTGCCAGCAGCTTACGGGGGATGGCCGGAAAGACCCAGTACTTC. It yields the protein CASSLRGMAGKTQYF.

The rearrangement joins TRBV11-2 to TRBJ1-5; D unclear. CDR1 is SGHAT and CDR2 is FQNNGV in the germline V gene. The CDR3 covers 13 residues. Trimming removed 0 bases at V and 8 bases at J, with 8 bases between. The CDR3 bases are TGTGCCAGCAGCTTAGAGCGGAAAAAGCCCCAGCATTTT. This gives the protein CASSLERKKPQHF.

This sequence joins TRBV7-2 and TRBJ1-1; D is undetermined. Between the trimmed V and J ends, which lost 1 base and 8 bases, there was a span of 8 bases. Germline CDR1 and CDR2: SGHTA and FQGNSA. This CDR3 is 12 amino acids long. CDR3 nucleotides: TGTGCCAGCAGCTTAGATTGGCAGGAAGCTTTCTTT. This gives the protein CASSLDWQEAFF. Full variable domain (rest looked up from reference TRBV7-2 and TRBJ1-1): GAGVSQSPSNKVTEKGKDVELRCDPISGHTALYWYRQSLGQGLEFLIYFQGNSAPDKSGLPSDRFSAERTGGSVSTLTIQRTQQEDSAVYLCASSLDWQEAFFGQGTRLTVV.

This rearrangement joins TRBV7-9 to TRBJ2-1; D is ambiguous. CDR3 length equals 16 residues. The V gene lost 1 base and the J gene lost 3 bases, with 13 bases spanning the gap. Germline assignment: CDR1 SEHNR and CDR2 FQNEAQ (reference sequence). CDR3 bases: TGTGCCAGCAGCTTAGACTTTGTAGGCGGCTACAATGAGCAGTTCTTC. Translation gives CASSLDFVGGYNEQFF.

CDR3 protein: CASSLRGTGGRQPQHF. CDR3 sequence (DNA): TGTGCCAGCAGTTTACGCGGGACAGGGGGCCGTCAGCCCCAGCATTTT. This chain uses TRBV28 with TRBJ1-5, with 12 nucleotides matching TRBD1. There are 16 residues in the CDR3. Germline values: CDR1 MDHEN, CDR2 SYDVKM. After removal of 2 bases from V and 6 bases from J, the junction contained 5 bases not matched to a gene.

CDR3 sequence (DNA): TGTGCCAGCAGTGACGGGACAGGGTCAAATCAGCCCCAGCATTTT. This codes for CASSDGTGSNQPQHF. The chain joins TRBV2 to TRBJ1-5; TRBD1 aligns across 9 bases. CDR3 length equals 15 residues. V lost 3 bases and J lost 4; bases outside the gene matches: 4. The germline V gene encodes CDR1 SNHLY and CDR2 FYNNEI. The full variable domain, its missing parts supplied by reference TRBV2 and TRBJ1-5, is EPEVTQTPSHQVTQMGQEVILRCVPISNHLYFYWYRQILGQKVEFLVSFYNNEISEKSEIFDDQFSVERPDGSNFTLKIRSTKLEDSAMYFCASSDGTGSNQPQHFGDGTRLSIL.

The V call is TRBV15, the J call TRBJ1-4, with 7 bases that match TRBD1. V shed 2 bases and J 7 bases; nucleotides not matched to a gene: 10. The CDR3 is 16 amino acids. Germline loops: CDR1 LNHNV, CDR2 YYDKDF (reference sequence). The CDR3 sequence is CATSRLEGRGVEKLFF. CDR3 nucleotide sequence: TGTGCCACCAGCAGATTAGAGGGCAGGGGGGTTGAAAAACTGTTTTTT.

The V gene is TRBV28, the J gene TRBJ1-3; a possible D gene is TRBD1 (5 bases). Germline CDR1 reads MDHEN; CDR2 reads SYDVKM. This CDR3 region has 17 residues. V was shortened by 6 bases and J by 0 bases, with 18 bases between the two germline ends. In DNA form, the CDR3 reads TGTGCCAGCAGCACCATGAGTTGGGGGGACTCTGGAAACACCATATATTTT. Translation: CASSTMSWGDSGNTIYF.

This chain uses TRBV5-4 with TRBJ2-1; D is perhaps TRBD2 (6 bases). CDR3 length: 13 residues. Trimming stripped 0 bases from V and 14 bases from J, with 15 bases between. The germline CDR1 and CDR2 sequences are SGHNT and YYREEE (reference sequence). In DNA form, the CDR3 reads TGTGCCAGCAGCTTGGACCCAGATGGCGGGGAGTTCTTC. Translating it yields CASSLDPDGGEFF.

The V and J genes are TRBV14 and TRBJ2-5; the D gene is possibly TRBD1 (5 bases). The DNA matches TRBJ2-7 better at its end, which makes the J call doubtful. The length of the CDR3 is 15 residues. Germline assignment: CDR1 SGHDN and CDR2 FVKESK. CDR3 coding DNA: TGTGCCAGCAGCCGAGTACGTGGGGCCTCCTACGAGCAGTACTTC. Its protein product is CASSRVRGASYEQYF.

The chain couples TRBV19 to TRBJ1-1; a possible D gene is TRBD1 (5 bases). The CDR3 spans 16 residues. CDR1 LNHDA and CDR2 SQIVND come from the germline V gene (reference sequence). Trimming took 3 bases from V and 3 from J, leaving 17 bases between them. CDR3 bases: TGTGCCAGTAGTATGCCGTTTAGGGGCACGGACACTGAAGCTTTCTTT. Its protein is CASSMPFRGTDTEAFF.

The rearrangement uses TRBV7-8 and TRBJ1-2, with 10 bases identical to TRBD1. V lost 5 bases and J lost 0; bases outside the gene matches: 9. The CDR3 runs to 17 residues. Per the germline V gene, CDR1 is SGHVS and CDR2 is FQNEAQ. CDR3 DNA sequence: TGTGCCAGCAGCCCTGGAGGCGGGACAGGGGCTAACTATGGCTACACCTTC. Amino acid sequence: CASSPGGGTGANYGYTF.

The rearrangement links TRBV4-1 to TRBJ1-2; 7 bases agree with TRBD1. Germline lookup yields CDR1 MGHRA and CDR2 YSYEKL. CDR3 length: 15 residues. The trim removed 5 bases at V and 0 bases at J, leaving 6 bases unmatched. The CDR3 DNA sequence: TGCGCCAGCAGCACTCGGGACAGAGCTAACTATGGCTACACCTTC. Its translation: CASSTRDRANYGYTF.

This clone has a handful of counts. CDR3 sequence (DNA): TGCGCCAGCAGCCAACGAGAGACTAGCGGGGGCACAGATACGCAGTATTTT. Its protein product is CASSQRETSGGTDTQYF. The rearrangement uses TRBV4-3 and TRBJ2-3; TRBD2 agrees at 11 bases. V gave up 2 bases and J gave up 1 base; unmatched junction bases: 5. This CDR3 spans 17 amino acids. Germline V gene data show CDR1 as LGHNA and CDR2 as YSLEER.